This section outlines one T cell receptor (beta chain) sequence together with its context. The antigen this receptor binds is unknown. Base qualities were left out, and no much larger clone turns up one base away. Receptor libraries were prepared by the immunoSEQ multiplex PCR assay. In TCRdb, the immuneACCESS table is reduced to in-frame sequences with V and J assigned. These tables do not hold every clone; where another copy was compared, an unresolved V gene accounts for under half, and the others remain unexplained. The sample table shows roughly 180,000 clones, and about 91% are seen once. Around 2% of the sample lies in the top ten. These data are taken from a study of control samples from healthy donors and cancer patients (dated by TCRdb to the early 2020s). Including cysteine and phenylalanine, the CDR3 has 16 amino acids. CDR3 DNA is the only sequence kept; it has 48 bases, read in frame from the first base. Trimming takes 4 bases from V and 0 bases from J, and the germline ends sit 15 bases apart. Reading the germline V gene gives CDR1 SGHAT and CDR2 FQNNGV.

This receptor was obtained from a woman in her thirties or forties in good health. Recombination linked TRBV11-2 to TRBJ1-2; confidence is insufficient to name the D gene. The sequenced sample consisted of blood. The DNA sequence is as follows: TGTGCCAGCAGCTCCCCCCGATTGCGGCCTAACTATGGCTACACCTTC. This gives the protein CASSSPRLRPNYGYTF. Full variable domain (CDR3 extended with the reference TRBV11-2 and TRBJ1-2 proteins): EAGVAQSPRYKIIEKRQSVAFWCNPISGHATLYWYQQILGQGPKLLIQFQNNGVVDDSQLPKDRFSAERLKGVDSTLKIQPAKLEDSAVYLCASSSPRLRPNYGYTFGSGTRLTVV.